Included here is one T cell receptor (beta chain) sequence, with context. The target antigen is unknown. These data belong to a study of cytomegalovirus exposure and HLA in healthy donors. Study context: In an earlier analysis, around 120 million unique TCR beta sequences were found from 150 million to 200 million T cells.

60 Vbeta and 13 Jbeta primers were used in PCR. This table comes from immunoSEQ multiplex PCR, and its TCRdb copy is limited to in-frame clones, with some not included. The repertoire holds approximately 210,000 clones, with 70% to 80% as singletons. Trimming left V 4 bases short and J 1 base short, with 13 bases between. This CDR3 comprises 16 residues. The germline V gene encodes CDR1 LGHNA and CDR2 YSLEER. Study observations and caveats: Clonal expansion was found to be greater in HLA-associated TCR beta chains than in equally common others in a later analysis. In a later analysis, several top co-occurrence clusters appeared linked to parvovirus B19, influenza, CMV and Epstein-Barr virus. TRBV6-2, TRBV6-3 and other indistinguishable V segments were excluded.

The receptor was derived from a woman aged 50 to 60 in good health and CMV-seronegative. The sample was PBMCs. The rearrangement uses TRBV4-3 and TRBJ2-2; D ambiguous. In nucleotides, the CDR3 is TGCGCCAGCAGCCCCGAACTTCTTCGGAACACCGGGGAGCTGTTTTTT. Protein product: CASSPELLRNTGELFF.